The next 2 T cell receptor beta chains were all read from a single sample in a study of response to subunit inactivated influenza vaccine. TCRdb re-called the RT-PCR reads with MiXCR, one entry per CDR3 protein. The sample lists a few hundred thousand distinct CDR3 sequences; 21% were seen once. This specimen was PBMCs from blood, taken 21 months after vaccination. These receptors all stem from a man aged 50-75 years who received an inactivated influenza vaccine.

The chain links TRBV7-2 to TRBJ2-4, with D possibly being TRBD2 (5 bases). CDR1 SGHTA and CDR2 FQGNSA come from the germline V gene. This CDR3 spans 16 amino acids. The V gene lost 5 bases and the J gene lost 3 bases, with 17 bases spanning the gap. Here the CDR3 DNA reads TGTGCCAGCAGCAAAGACGGAGTGCGGGTCAAAAACATTCAGTACTTC. Its protein product is CASSKDGVRVKNIQYF.

This clonotype was recorded a few times. The chain employs TRBV7-9 and TRBJ2-3; possibly TRBD1 or TRBD2 for D (5 bases each). The CDR3 spans 15 residues. Trimming took 1 base from V and 2 from J, leaving 10 bases between them. The germline V gene encodes CDR1 SEHNR and CDR2 FQNEAQ (reference sequence). CDR3 in amino acids: CASSLGQRITDTQYF. In DNA form, the CDR3 reads TGTGCCAGCAGCTTAGGACAGCGGATCACAGATACGCAGTATTTT. The full variable domain, its missing parts supplied by reference TRBV7-9 and TRBJ2-3, is DTGVSQNPRHKITKRGQNVTFRCDPISEHNRLYWYRQTLGQGPEFLTYFQNEAQLEKSRLLSDRFSAERPKGSFSTLEIQRTEQGDSAMYLCASSLGQRITDTQYFGPGTRLTVL.